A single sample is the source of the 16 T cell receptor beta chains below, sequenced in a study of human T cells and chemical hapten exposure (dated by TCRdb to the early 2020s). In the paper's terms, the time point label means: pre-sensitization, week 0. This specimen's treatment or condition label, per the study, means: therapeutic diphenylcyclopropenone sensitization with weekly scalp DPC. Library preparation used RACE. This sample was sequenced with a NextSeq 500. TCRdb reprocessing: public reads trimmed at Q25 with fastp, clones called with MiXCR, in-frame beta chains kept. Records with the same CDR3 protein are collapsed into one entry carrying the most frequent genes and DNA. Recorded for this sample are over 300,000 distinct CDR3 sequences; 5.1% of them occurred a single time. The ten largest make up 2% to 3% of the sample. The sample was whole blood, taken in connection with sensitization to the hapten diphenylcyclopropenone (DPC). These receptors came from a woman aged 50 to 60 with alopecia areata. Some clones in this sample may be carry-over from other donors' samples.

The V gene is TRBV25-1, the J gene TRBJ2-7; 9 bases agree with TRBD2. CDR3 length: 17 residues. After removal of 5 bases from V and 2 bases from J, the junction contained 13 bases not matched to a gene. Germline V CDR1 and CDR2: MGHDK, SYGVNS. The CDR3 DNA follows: TGTGCCAGCAGTAAAGGGACTAGCCCAGAAAACGCCTACGAGCAGTACTTC. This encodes CASSKGTSPENAYEQYF.

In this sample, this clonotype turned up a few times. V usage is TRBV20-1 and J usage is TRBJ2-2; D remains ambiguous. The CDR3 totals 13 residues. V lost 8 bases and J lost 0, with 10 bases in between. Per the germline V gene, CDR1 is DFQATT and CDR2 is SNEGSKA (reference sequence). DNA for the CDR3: TGCAGTACGGGCGGTACGAACACCGGGGAGCTGTTTTTT. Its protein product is CSTGGTNTGELFF.

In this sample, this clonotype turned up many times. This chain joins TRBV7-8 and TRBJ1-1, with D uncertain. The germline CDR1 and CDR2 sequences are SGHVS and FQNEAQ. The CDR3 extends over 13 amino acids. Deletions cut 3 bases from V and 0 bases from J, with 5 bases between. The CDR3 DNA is TGTGCCAGCAGCTTTTCGGTGAACACTGAAGCTTTCTTT. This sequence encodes CASSFSVNTEAFF.

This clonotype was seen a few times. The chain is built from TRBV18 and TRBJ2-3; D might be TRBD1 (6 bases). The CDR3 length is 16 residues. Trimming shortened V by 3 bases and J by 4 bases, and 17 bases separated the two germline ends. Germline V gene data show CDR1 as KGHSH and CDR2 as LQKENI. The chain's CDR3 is CASSPTGHARSDTQYF. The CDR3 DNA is TGTGCCAGCTCACCCACGGGACACGCAAGATCAGATACGCAGTATTTT.

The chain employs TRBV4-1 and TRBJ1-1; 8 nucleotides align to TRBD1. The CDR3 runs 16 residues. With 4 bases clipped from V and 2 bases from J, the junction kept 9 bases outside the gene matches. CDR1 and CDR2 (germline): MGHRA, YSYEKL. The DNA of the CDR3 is TGCGCCAGCAGCCCGCCCCGCCAGGGGGCAAACACTGAAGCTTTCTTT. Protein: CASSPPRQGANTEAFF.

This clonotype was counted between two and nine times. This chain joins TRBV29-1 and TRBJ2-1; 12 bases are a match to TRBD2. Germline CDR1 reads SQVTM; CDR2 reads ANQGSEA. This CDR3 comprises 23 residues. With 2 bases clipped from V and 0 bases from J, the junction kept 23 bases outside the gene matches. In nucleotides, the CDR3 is TGCAGCGTTGAAAGCCCGACCCTAGGTCCCCGACTAGCGGGAGTCCCCTCCTACAATGAGCAGTTCTTC. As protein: CSVESPTLGPRLAGVPSYNEQFF.

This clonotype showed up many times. This chain's CDR3 is CASRRHTEAFF. In DNA form, the CDR3 reads TGTGCCAGCAGGCGACACACTGAAGCTTTCTTT. This chain links TRBV6-2 or TRBV6-3 with TRBJ1-1; D uncertain. V lost 6 bases and J lost 3, with 5 bases in between. In germline, CDR1 is MNHEY, CDR2 SVGEGT. The CDR3 consists of 11 residues.

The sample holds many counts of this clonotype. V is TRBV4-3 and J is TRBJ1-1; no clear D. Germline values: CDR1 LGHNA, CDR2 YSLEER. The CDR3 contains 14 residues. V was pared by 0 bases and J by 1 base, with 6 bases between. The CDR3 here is CASSQDPGNTEAFF. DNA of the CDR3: TGCGCCAGCAGCCAAGATCCGGGGAACACTGAAGCTTTCTTT.

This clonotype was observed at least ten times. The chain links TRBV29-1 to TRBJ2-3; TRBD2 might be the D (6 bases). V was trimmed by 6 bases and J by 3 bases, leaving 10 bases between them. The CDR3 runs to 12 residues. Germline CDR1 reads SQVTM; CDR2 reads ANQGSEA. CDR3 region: CSVSGSTDTQYF. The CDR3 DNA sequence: TGCAGCGTATCCGGGAGTACAGATACGCAGTATTTT.

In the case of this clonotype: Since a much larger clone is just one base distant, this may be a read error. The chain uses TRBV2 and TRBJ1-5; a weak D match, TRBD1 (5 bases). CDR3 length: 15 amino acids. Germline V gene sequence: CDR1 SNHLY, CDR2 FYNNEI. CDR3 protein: CAGRDPAGNHQPQHF. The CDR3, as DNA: TGTGCCGGCAGGGACCCGGCCGGCAATCATCAGCCCCAGCATTTT.

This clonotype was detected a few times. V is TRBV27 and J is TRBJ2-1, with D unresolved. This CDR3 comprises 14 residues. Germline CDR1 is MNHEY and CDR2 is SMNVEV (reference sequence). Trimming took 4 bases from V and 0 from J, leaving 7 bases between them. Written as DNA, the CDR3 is TGTGCCAGCAGTTCGTACTCCTCCTACAATGAGCAGTTCTTC. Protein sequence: CASSSYSSYNEQFF.

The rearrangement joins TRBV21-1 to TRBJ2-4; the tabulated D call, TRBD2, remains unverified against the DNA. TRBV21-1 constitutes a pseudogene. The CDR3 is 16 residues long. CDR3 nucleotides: TGTGCCAGCAGCAACGGGACTTGTGGGCTAAAAAACATTCAGTACTTC. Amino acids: CASSNGTCGLKNIQYF.

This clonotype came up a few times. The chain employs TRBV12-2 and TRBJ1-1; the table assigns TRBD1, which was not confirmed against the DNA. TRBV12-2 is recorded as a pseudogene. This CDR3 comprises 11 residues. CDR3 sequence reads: CASRLRVEAFF. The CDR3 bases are TGTGCAAGTCGCCTCAGGGTTGAAGCTTTCTTT.

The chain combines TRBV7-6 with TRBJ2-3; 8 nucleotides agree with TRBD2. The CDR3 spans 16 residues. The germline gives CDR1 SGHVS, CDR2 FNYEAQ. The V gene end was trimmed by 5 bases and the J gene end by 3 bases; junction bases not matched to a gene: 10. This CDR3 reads CASSPLGSGATDTQYF. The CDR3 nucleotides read TGTGCCAGCAGCCCCCTGGGTAGCGGGGCGACAGATACGCAGTATTTT. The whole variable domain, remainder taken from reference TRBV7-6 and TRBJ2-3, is GAGVSQSPRYKVTKRGQDVALRCDPISGHVSLYWYRQALGQGPEFLTYFNYEAQQDKSGLPNDRFSAERPEGSISTLTIQRTEQRDSAMYRCASSPLGSGATDTQYFGPGTRLTVL.

The CDR3 here is CASSLGRGDQPQHF. CDR3 DNA: TGTGCCAGCAGCTTAGGCCGAGGTGATCAGCCCCAGCATTTT. The V and J genes are TRBV13 and TRBJ1-5; D remains unclear. The CDR3 has 14 amino acids. Trimming shortened V by 0 bases and J by 5 bases, and 8 bases separated the two germline ends. Germline CDR1 and CDR2: PRHDT and FYEKMQ (reference sequence).

Here the CDR3 reads CASSLGTGINEQFF. The CDR3, as DNA: TGTGCCAGCAGTTTGGGGACAGGGATCAATGAGCAGTTCTTC. This rearrangement joins TRBV12-3 or TRBV12-4 to TRBJ2-1; 9 bases are shared with TRBD1. With V trimmed by 3 bases and J by 6 bases, 3 bases remained unmatched. CDR3 size: 14 residues.